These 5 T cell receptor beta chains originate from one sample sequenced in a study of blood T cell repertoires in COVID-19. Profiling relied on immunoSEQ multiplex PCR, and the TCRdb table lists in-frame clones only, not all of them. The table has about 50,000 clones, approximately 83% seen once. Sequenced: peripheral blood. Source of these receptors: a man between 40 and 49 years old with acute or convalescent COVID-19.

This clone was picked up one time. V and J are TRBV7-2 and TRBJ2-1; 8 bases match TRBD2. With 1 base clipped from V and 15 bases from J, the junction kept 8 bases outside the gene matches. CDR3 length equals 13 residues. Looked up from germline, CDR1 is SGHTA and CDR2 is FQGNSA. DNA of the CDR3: TGTGCCAGCAGCTTAGACGGGGGGGCCCCCCGGTTCTTC. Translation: CASSLDGGAPRFF.

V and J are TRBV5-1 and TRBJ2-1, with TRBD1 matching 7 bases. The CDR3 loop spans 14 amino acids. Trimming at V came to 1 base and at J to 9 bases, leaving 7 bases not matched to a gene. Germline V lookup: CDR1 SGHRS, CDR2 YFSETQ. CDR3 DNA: TGCGCCAGCAGCTTGAATAAGGCAGGGGGTGAGCAGTTCTTC. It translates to CASSLNKAGGEQFF.

Here the CDR3 DNA reads TGTGCCAGCAGCCTCCCCAATGAGCAGTTCTTC. Residues: CASSLPNEQFF. The chain uses TRBV5-4 and TRBJ2-1, with unresolved D. This CDR3 region has 11 residues. CDR1 SGHNT and CDR2 YYREEE come from the germline V gene (reference sequence). V lost 4 bases, J lost 6 bases, and 5 bases lay in between.

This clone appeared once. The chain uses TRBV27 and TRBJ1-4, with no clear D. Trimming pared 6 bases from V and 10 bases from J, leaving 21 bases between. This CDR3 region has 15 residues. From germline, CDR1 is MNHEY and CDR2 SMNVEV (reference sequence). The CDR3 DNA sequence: TGTGCCAGCAGCCTGAACCGGGTTCATGGAGCAAAACTGTTTTTT. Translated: CASSLNRVHGAKLFF.

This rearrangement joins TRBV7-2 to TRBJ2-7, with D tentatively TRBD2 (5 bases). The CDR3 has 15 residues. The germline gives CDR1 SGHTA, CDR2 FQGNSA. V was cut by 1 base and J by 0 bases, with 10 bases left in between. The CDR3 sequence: CASSLDGIASYEQYF. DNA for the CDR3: TGTGCCAGCAGCTTAGACGGGATTGCCTCCTACGAGCAGTACTTC.